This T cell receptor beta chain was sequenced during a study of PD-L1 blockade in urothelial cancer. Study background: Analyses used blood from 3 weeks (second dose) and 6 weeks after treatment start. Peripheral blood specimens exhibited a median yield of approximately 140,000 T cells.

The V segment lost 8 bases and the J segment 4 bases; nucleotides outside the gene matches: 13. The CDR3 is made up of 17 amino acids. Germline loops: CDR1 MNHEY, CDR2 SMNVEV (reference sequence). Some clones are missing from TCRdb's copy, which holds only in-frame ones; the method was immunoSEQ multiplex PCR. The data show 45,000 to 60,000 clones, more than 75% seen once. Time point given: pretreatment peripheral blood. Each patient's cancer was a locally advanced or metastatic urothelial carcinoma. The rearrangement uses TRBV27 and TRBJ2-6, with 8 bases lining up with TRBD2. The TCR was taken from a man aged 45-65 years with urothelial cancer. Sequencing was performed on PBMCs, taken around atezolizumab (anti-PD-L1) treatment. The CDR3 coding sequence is TGTGCCAGCCTGGTTACTGGACTAGCCTCGGGGGCCAACGTCCTGACTTTC. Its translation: CASLVTGLASGANVLTF.